A selection of T cell receptor beta chains follows, all from one sample in a study of identical twins. Each CDR3 protein is one row after TCRdb ran MiXCR on the 5' RACE reads. Found here are some 210,000 distinct CDR3 sequences, less than 20% of them singletons; the top ten hold 35% to 50%. The same sample was also used in a study of T cells expressing NK-cell markers.

The material sequenced was CD8+ T cells sorted from blood. The receptors were gathered from a woman aged 18-29 years in good health. CDR3s include the opening cysteine and the closing phenylalanine or tryptophan. A D gene is named only where the DNA matches it firmly. Expanded clones are given a class, and other clones once, few, many or no size at all.

d_gene: .; abundance: .; v_gene: TRBV4-1; j_gene: TRBJ2-2; CDR3nt: TGCGCCAGCAGCCATGCGCAAACTTTCACCGGGGAGCTGTTTTTT; CDR3aa: CASSHAQTFTGELFF
d_gene: TRBD2; abundance: many; v_gene: TRBV29-1; j_gene: TRBJ2-1; CDR3nt: TGCAGCGCTCGAGGGCGGGAGGCATCCTACAATGAGCAGTTCTTC; CDR3aa: CSARGREASYNEQFF
d_gene: .; abundance: few; v_gene: TRBV10-2; j_gene: TRBJ2-7; CDR3nt: TGCGCCAGTGGGTCCGAGCAGTACTTC; CDR3aa: CASGSEQYF
d_gene: .; abundance: .; v_gene: TRBV11-2; j_gene: TRBJ2-1; CDR3nt: TGTGCCAGCGCCCTGCAGGGGCTCGGGCAGTTCTTC; CDR3aa: CASALQGLGQFF
d_gene: .; abundance: many; v_gene: TRBV9; j_gene: TRBJ2-1; CDR3nt: TGTGCCAGCAGCCCCCCACATGGGGGGCCACAGTTCTTC; CDR3aa: CASSPPHGGPQFF
d_gene: TRBD1; abundance: .; v_gene: TRBV6-1; j_gene: TRBJ2-1; CDR3nt: TGTGCCAGCAGCACGGACAGGGGAAACAATGAGCAGTTCTTC; CDR3aa: CASSTDRGNNEQFF
d_gene: .; abundance: .; v_gene: TRBV3-1; j_gene: TRBJ2-3; CDR3nt: TGTGCCAGCAGCAGCCGAGCCGGGGGAGGCACAGATACGCAGTATTTT; CDR3aa: CASSSRAGGGTDTQYF
d_gene: TRBD2; abundance: few; v_gene: TRBV6-1; j_gene: TRBJ2-1; CDR3nt: TGTGCCAGCAGTACCCTACTAGCGGGGGGGCTGTTCGAGCAGTTCTTC; CDR3aa: CASSTLLAGGLFEQFF
d_gene: TRBD2; abundance: few; v_gene: TRBV11-1; j_gene: TRBJ2-1; CDR3nt: TGTGCCAGCAGCTTAGCAGCGGGGACCGCCAAAAGCTCCTACAATGAGCAGTTCTTC; CDR3aa: CASSLAAGTAKSSYNEQFF
d_gene: TRBD2; abundance: few; v_gene: TRBV12-3/TRBV12-4; j_gene: TRBJ2-5; CDR3nt: TGTGCCAGCAGTTTTTTTCTAGCGGGGGGCCGGAGGGAGACCCAGTACTTC; CDR3aa: CASSFFLAGGRRETQYF
d_gene: TRBD2; abundance: few; v_gene: TRBV20-1; j_gene: TRBJ2-1; CDR3nt: TGCAGTGCTAGAGATCTTGGACTAGCGGGAATTCTCGATGAGCAGTTCTTC; CDR3aa: CSARDLGLAGILDEQFF
d_gene: .; abundance: few; v_gene: TRBV9; j_gene: TRBJ2-3; CDR3nt: TGTGCCAGCGAATCGGGCGGGGATAGCACAGATACGCAGTATTTT; CDR3aa: CASESGGDSTDTQYF
d_gene: TRBD2; abundance: few; v_gene: TRBV6-1; j_gene: TRBJ2-1; CDR3nt: TGTGCCAGCAGTAGCGGGGGTTGGGGGAATGAGCAGTTCTTC; CDR3aa: CASSSGGWGNEQFF
d_gene: .; abundance: few; v_gene: TRBV7-9; j_gene: TRBJ2-5; CDR3nt: TGTGCCAGCACCGTCGGAGAAGAGACCCAGTACTTC; CDR3aa: CASTVGEETQYF
d_gene: .; abundance: .; v_gene: TRBV10-2; j_gene: TRBJ2-3; CDR3nt: TGCGCCAGCAGTGAGCGGGGGACCACAGATACGCAGTATTTT; CDR3aa: CASSERGTTDTQYF
d_gene: .; abundance: .; v_gene: TRBV5-1; j_gene: TRBJ1-5; CDR3nt: TGCGCCAGCAGGTATCACCCGGACCATAGCAATCAGCCCCAGCATTTT; CDR3aa: CASRYHPDHSNQPQHF
d_gene: .; abundance: few; v_gene: TRBV30; j_gene: TRBJ2-3; CDR3nt: TGTGCCTGGAACCGGGACTGGGGAAGAGATACGCAGTATTTT; CDR3aa: CAWNRDWGRDTQYF
d_gene: .; abundance: few; v_gene: TRBV29-1; j_gene: TRBJ2-5; CDR3nt: TGCAGCGGGACGAAGCGAGAGACCCAGTACTTC; CDR3aa: CSGTKRETQYF
d_gene: .; abundance: .; v_gene: TRBV4-1; j_gene: TRBJ1-1; CDR3nt: TGCGCCAGCAGCCAAGATAAGCTGATGAACACTGAAGCTTTCTTT; CDR3aa: CASSQDKLMNTEAFF
d_gene: .; abundance: few; v_gene: TRBV10-3; j_gene: TRBJ2-7; CDR3nt: TGTGCCATCAGTGAAGTTCGGGCCCACGAGCAGTACTTC; CDR3aa: CAISEVRAHEQYF
d_gene: .; abundance: .; v_gene: TRBV5-5; j_gene: TRBJ1-1; CDR3nt: TGTGCCAGCAGCTTAAACAGAAACACTGAAGCTTTCTTT; CDR3aa: CASSLNRNTEAFF
d_gene: .; abundance: .; v_gene: TRBV2; j_gene: TRBJ2-2; CDR3nt: TGTGCCAGCAGACGGGAGAGCGGGACCGGGGAGCTGTTTTTT; CDR3aa: CASRRESGTGELFF
d_gene: .; abundance: .; v_gene: TRBV2; j_gene: TRBJ1-3; CDR3nt: TGTGCCAGCAAGACTATAGGCTCGAGCTCTGGAAACACCATATATTTT; CDR3aa: CASKTIGSSSGNTIYF
d_gene: .; abundance: .; v_gene: TRBV12-3/TRBV12-4; j_gene: TRBJ2-3; CDR3nt: TGTGCCAGCAGTAATACTCAAACAGATACGCAGTATTTT; CDR3aa: CASSNTQTDTQYF
d_gene: .; abundance: many; v_gene: TRBV12-3/TRBV12-4; j_gene: TRBJ1-1; CDR3nt: TGTGCCAGCAGTTTTGGGGGAGACACTGAAGCTTTCTTT; CDR3aa: CASSFGGDTEAFF
d_gene: TRBD1; abundance: many; v_gene: TRBV4-3; j_gene: TRBJ2-6; CDR3nt: TGCGCCAGCAGTGTACAGGGGGCATCTGGCGGGGCCAACGTCCTGACTTTC; CDR3aa: CASSVQGASGGANVLTF
d_gene: .; abundance: few; v_gene: TRBV12-3/TRBV12-4; j_gene: TRBJ2-7; CDR3nt: TGTGCCAGCAGTTCTTGGGATAGTGAGCAGTACTTC; CDR3aa: CASSSWDSEQYF
d_gene: .; abundance: many; v_gene: TRBV7-9; j_gene: TRBJ1-1; CDR3nt: TGTGCCAGCAGCTTAGACGCCGGGGACACTGAAGCTTTCTTT; CDR3aa: CASSLDAGDTEAFF
d_gene: .; abundance: few; v_gene: TRBV7-9; j_gene: TRBJ2-7; CDR3nt: TGTGCCAGCAGCTTCTCGGGAGTGAACGAGCAGTACTTC; CDR3aa: CASSFSGVNEQYF
d_gene: TRBD1; abundance: .; v_gene: TRBV4-2; j_gene: TRBJ2-7; CDR3nt: TGTGCCAGCAGCCAAGAAGGACAGGTCTTCGGCGAGCAGTACTTC; CDR3aa: CASSQEGQVFGEQYF
d_gene: .; abundance: few; v_gene: TRBV7-2; j_gene: TRBJ2-3; CDR3nt: TGTGCCAGCAACTCGAGGGGGAGTGGAACAGATACGCAGTATTTT; CDR3aa: CASNSRGSGTDTQYF
d_gene: TRBD2; abundance: .; v_gene: TRBV7-9; j_gene: TRBJ2-7; CDR3nt: TGTGCCAGCAGCTTCAGACTAGCGAGACGTGACGAGCAGTACTTC; CDR3aa: CASSFRLARRDEQYF
d_gene: .; abundance: .; v_gene: TRBV12-3/TRBV12-4; j_gene: TRBJ2-7; CDR3nt: TGTGCCAGCAGTCGGACCCCATACGAGCAGTACTTC; CDR3aa: CASSRTPYEQYF
d_gene: .; abundance: few; v_gene: TRBV7-9; j_gene: TRBJ2-7; CDR3nt: TGTGCCAGCAGCTCCCCTTCAACAGGGAAAGAGTACTTC; CDR3aa: CASSSPSTGKEYF
d_gene: TRBD1; abundance: few; v_gene: TRBV7-9; j_gene: TRBJ1-6; CDR3nt: TGTGCCAGCAGCTTAGCGGCTACAGGGGGAGAAAGGTCACCCCTCCACTTT; CDR3aa: CASSLAATGGERSPLHF
d_gene: .; abundance: .; v_gene: TRBV20-1; j_gene: TRBJ2-7; CDR3nt: TGCAGTGCTAGAGGGGCCAGGTCCTACGAGCAGTACTTC; CDR3aa: CSARGARSYEQYF
d_gene: TRBD2; abundance: few; v_gene: TRBV6-2/TRBV6-3; j_gene: TRBJ2-1; CDR3nt: TGTGCCAGCAGGCGAGGGGCCTATGGTAGGACTAGCGGGAGGTCCTACAATGAGCAGTTCTTC; CDR3aa: CASRRGAYGRTSGRSYNEQFF
d_gene: .; abundance: .; v_gene: TRBV30; j_gene: TRBJ2-2; CDR3nt: TGTGCCTGGAGTGTAGTCCGGAACACCGGGGAGCTGTTTTTT; CDR3aa: CAWSVVRNTGELFF
d_gene: TRBD2; abundance: many; v_gene: TRBV12-3/TRBV12-4; j_gene: TRBJ2-5; CDR3nt: TGTGCCAGCAGACCCGCTAGCGGGGTACGGGAGACCCAGTACTTC; CDR3aa: CASRPASGVRETQYF
d_gene: .; abundance: .; v_gene: TRBV20-1; j_gene: TRBJ2-1; CDR3nt: TGCAGTGCTAGAGGCGCGACGTACTCCTACAATGAGCAGTTCTTC; CDR3aa: CSARGATYSYNEQFF
d_gene: TRBD1; abundance: few; v_gene: TRBV7-2; j_gene: TRBJ2-7; CDR3nt: TGTGCCAGCAGCTTTCTGACAGGGCATGTCTCCTACGAGCAGTACTTC; CDR3aa: CASSFLTGHVSYEQYF
d_gene: .; abundance: .; v_gene: TRBV5-5; j_gene: TRBJ2-3; CDR3nt: TGTGCCAGCAGCCCAATGGGGGAGAAGTATTTT; CDR3aa: CASSPMGEKYF
d_gene: .; abundance: many; v_gene: TRBV6-5; j_gene: TRBJ1-6; CDR3nt: TGTGCCAGCAGTTACTACCACCTCAATTCACCCCTCCACTTT; CDR3aa: CASSYYHLNSPLHF
d_gene: TRBD1; abundance: few; v_gene: TRBV12-5; j_gene: TRBJ1-5; CDR3nt: TGTGCTAGTGGCCATGACAGGGGCGAGCAGCCCCAGCATTTT; CDR3aa: CASGHDRGEQPQHF
d_gene: .; abundance: .; v_gene: TRBV12-3/TRBV12-4; j_gene: TRBJ1-1; CDR3nt: TGTGCCAGCAGGCTCAGCTTGACGGACGAAGCTTTCTTT; CDR3aa: CASRLSLTDEAFF
d_gene: .; abundance: .; v_gene: TRBV29-1; j_gene: TRBJ2-7; CDR3nt: TGCAGCGTTGAAGGACGGTACTACGAGCAGTACTTC; CDR3aa: CSVEGRYYEQYF
d_gene: .; abundance: .; v_gene: TRBV9; j_gene: TRBJ2-3; CDR3nt: TGTGCCAGCAGCGTAGGAGGGACTCACACAGATACGCAGTATTTT; CDR3aa: CASSVGGTHTDTQYF
d_gene: .; abundance: few; v_gene: TRBV7-9; j_gene: TRBJ2-7; CDR3nt: TGTGCCAGCAGCTTAGAGACCCCCTTCGAGCAGTACTTC; CDR3aa: CASSLETPFEQYF
d_gene: .; abundance: few; v_gene: TRBV15; j_gene: TRBJ2-3; CDR3nt: TGTGCCACCAGAAGAGGGGGGCAAAACACAGATACGCAGTATTTT; CDR3aa: CATRRGGQNTDTQYF
d_gene: .; abundance: once; v_gene: TRBV3-1; j_gene: TRBJ1-2; CDR3nt: TGTGCCAGCAGCCATACAGGTCGCGGTGGCTACACCTTC; CDR3aa: CASSHTGRGGYTF
d_gene: .; abundance: few; v_gene: TRBV5-1; j_gene: TRBJ2-1; CDR3nt: TGCGCCAGCAGCTGGGGACACCAGGAGAACAATGAGCAGTTCTTC; CDR3aa: CASSWGHQENNEQFF
d_gene: .; abundance: .; v_gene: TRBV20-1; j_gene: TRBJ1-1; CDR3nt: TGCAGTGCTAGGGACCCCCGCCAGGGTGAGAGCACTGAAGCTTTCTTT; CDR3aa: CSARDPRQGESTEAFF
d_gene: .; abundance: .; v_gene: TRBV20-1; j_gene: TRBJ1-1; CDR3nt: TGCAGTGCCAACGGGGTTTATGCTTTCTTT; CDR3aa: CSANGVYAFF
d_gene: TRBD1; abundance: .; v_gene: TRBV2; j_gene: TRBJ2-7; CDR3nt: TGTGCCAGCAGCTCAGGGGGCCCGGAGTACTTC; CDR3aa: CASSSGGPEYF
d_gene: TRBD1; abundance: .; v_gene: TRBV6-1; j_gene: TRBJ1-4; CDR3nt: TGTGCCAGCAGGGAAACCGGGACAGACCATGAAAAACTGTTTTTT; CDR3aa: CASRETGTDHEKLFF
d_gene: TRBD1; abundance: many; v_gene: TRBV5-1; j_gene: TRBJ1-2; CDR3nt: TGCGCCAGCAGCTTCTTGACAGGGATGAGCTATGGCTACACCTTC; CDR3aa: CASSFLTGMSYGYTF
d_gene: .; abundance: few; v_gene: TRBV7-8; j_gene: TRBJ2-2; CDR3nt: TGTGCCAGCAGCCGTGAAGACTATTTAGGCGCCGGGGAGCTGTTTTTT; CDR3aa: CASSREDYLGAGELFF